This entry describes one T cell receptor (beta chain). As originally analysed: Amplification of reference gene primers provided the estimated nucleated cell counts. Measured with immunoSEQ multiplex PCR; TCRdb has only the in-frame clones, and not every one. The D gene and trimming were derived from the DNA, and the V and J assignments and clone size from that table. The sample contains around 60,000 clones, almost 90% of which appear only once. These data come from a study of blood T cell repertoires in COVID-19. Overall study context: Samples taken during acute and convalescent COVID-19 were collected in the United States, Italy and Spain. T cells, B-cell-depleted T cells, or PBMCs provided the cDNA or gDNA that served as material.

V lost 8 bases, J lost 6 bases, and 2 bases stayed unmatched. The CDR3 loop spans 12 amino acids. From germline, CDR1 is MNHEY and CDR2 SMNVEV (reference sequence). The clonotype was recovered from a man aged 60 to 75 with active COVID-19. The sample comprised peripheral blood. The gene calls are TRBV27 and TRBJ1-2, with TRBD1 matching over 11 bases. Here the CDR3 DNA reads TGTGCCAGCGGACAGGGGGCGGATGGCTACACCTTC. Translation: CASGQGADGYTF.